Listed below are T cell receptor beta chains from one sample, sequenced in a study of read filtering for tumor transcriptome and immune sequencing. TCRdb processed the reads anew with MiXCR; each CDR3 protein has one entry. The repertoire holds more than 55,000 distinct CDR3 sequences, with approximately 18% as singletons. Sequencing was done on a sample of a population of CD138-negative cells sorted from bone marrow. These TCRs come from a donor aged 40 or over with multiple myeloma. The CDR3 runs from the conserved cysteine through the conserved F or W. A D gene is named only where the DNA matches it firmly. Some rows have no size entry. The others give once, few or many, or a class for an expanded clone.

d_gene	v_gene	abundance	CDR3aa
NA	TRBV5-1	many	CASSTAVPNTEAFF
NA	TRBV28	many	CASSLLRGASYNEQFF
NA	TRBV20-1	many	CSARIGAYTEAFF
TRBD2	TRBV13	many	CASSPPSGAPDTQYF
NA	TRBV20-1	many	CSAMSDQVGYEQYF
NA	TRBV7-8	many	CASSLASGRPSGTQYF
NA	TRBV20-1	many	CSAKNPDRSVTF
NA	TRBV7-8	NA	CASSKGPQQRYGYTF
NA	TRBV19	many	CASSVTGVKQFF
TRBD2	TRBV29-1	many	CSVTWGGGETQYF
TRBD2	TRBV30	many	CAWRKVASGSRVAYNEQFF
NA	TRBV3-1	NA	CASSKPGQGGFEQYF
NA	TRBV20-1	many	CSARKGAGYEETQYF
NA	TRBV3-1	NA	CASSHAPDTQYF
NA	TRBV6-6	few	CASTRNSNQPQHF
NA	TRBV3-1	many	CASSPRTPLNTDTQYF
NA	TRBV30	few	CAWMVSRATEAFF
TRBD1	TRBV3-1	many	CASSPTGVNTEAFF
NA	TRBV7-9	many	CASSPTGTGEQYF
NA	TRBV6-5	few	CASRMDGDTGELFF
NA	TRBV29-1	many	CSVEPSGAYNEQFF
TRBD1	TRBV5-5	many	CASSLTGTENTEAFF
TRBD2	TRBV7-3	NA	CASSFGLAGASEQYF
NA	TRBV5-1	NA	CASSLGLSTSSYEQYF
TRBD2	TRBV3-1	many	CASSQDDSGGAYNEQFF
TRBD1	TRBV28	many	CASSFIGRVGGQPQHF
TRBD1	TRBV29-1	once	CSVEPTGARNIQYF
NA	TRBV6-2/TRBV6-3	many	CASSYGEGIETQYF
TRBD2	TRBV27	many	CASSQNGLAIDTQYF
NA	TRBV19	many	CASSIAMGGLSHEQFF
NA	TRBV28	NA	CASSSGGLAVYNEQFF
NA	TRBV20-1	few	CSASGSFGTSNQPQHF
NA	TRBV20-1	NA	CSARGRGNEKLFF
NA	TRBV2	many	CASSARETQYF
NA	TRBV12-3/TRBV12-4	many	CASSPPNSPLHF
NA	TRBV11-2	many	CASSPDQETQYF
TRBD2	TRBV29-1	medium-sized	CSVSGLGYNEQFF
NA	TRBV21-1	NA	CASSKNTSGGDGEQFF
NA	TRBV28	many	CASSLTYSYNEQFF
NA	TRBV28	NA	CASSLRRLNQPQHF
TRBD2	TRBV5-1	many	CASSLFSGIASSYNEQFF
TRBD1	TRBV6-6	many	CASSYLGQRNTEAFF
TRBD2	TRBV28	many	CASNRPGLADPRGYF
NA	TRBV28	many	CASSSPGALDF
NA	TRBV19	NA	CASTAFGKLFF
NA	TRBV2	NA	CASRAAGSYSEQFF
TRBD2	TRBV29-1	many	CSCQSFRTSGRGNEQFF
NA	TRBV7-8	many	CASSPSADTQYF
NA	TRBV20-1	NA	CSARGDTEAFF
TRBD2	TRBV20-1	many	CSARDTSAADTQYF